This T cell receptor beta chain is drawn from a study of T cells in Graves' hyperthyroidism and ophthalmopathy (dated 2019 in TCRdb). Background for the entire study: Peripheral blood was sampled at the time of initial diagnosis, prior to any treatment. A discovery cohort of about 100 patients, 43 with Graves' ophthalmopathy and about 60 with stable Graves' hyperthyroidism, was used to find distinguishing TCR V-J signatures. Whether ophthalmopathy could be predicted prospectively was tested in an independent validation cohort made up of about 20 hyperthyroidism patients plus 17 patients who later progressed to ophthalmopathy. The roughly 100 discovery patients were randomly split 7:3 into training and test sets. The study also compared thyroid tissue and blood T-cell repertoires from roughly 6 Graves' hyperthyroidism patients. After blood sampling, hyperthyroidism patients were treated with methimazole at a starting dose of 30 mg daily, and ophthalmopathy patients were treated with high-dose intravenous methylprednisolone. The paper reports TCR Vbeta CDR3 sequencing of 130 to 150 peripheral blood samples: 43 ophthalmopathy, under 80 hyperthyroidism and approximately 17 progressor patients. General conclusions and limits of the study: Ophthalmopathy was separated from stable hyperthyroidism by a 13 V-J signature model, with around 90% sensitivity and roughly 81% specificity obtained in cross-validation and 80%/75% obtained in testing. During validation, the model predicted progression to ophthalmopathy a median of approximately 7 months ahead of onset, with more than 60% sensitivity and about 72% specificity. No statistical method was used to set the sample size in advance, and investigators knew the group allocation. Blood samples also contained most of the expanded thyroid clonotypes (frequency above 0.001), which suggests that blood repertoires may reflect thyroid immune responses.

This clonotype showed up just a few times. Which antigen it targets is not known. No per-base quality is available; no much larger clone lies one base away. Between the V and J ends, shortened by 0 bases and 3 bases respectively, the junction contains 8 bases. There are 14 amino acids in the CDR3, from cysteine to phenylalanine inclusive. The retained sequence is limited to the CDR3, 42 bases, with the frame set at the first base. Reading the germline V gene (reference sequence) gives CDR1 SEHNR and CDR2 FQNEAQ. TCR beta CDR3 regions were amplified from RNA transcripts. The TCR CDR3 was subjected to a first round of RT-PCR using the HTBI primer set and the Qiagen OneStep RT-PCR kit. Libraries were constructed in a second round of multiplex PCR, after which size selection and purification were carried out. The libraries were sequenced on an Illumina HiSeq2000 using paired-end 100 bp reads. On the study's bioinformatics: SOAPnuke was used to process the raw data, removing reads that contained adapters or uncalled bases, had a mean Phred below 15, or lacked an exact match to the constant primer or identifier. COPE v1.2.5 was used to merge high-quality paired reads, and clonotypes were defined as unique nucleotide sequences. Clonotypes were aligned to IMGT TRBV, TRBD and TRBJ reference segments using MiTCR v1.1. The analysis included only V-J combinations with a frequency above 0.0001, which together covered around 99% of the repertoires. A TCS score was defined as the ratio of F50 (clonal expansion) to E x V (chaos), with BLOSUM62-based TCRdist applied between CDR3 peptides within each V-J. Welch's t-statistics and random forest reduced fewer than 550 V-J features to 13, which were used in a naive Bayes classifier (R e1071). TCRdb applied fastp at Q25 and MiXCR to the public reads, then kept only in-frame beta chains. Every CDR3 protein is listed once, alongside the most common genes and DNA of its rows. The V and J calls here are based on TCRdb, not the publication. The sample profile shows a few hundred thousand distinct CDR3 sequences; 16% of them were found once. The ten largest clones take up roughly 3.5% of the sample.

Ophthalmopathy patients had moderately to severely active disease, with a Clinical Activity Score of 3 or more, a NOSPECS grade of 4 or more, and a disease duration of less than 3 months. Exclusion was applied to patients with uncontrolled infections, other autoimmune diseases, pregnancy or lactation. Diagnoses relied on clinical symptoms, serum thyroxine and TRAb, thyroid ultrasound and orbital computed tomography. PBMCs were separated from under 11 ml of fresh peripheral blood using Ficoll-Paque density gradient centrifugation. Trizol reagent was used to extract total RNA, and RNA quality was then checked on an Agilent 2100 Bioanalyzer.

The origin of this receptor is a woman aged 40 to 55 with Graves' ophthalmopathy. The specimen sequenced was blood. The chain employs TRBV7-9 and TRBJ1-2; the D gene cannot be named for sure. CDR3 region: CASSLAGFDYGYTF. The nucleotide sequence is given as TGTGCCAGCAGCTTAGCCGGGTTTGACTATGGCTACACCTTC.